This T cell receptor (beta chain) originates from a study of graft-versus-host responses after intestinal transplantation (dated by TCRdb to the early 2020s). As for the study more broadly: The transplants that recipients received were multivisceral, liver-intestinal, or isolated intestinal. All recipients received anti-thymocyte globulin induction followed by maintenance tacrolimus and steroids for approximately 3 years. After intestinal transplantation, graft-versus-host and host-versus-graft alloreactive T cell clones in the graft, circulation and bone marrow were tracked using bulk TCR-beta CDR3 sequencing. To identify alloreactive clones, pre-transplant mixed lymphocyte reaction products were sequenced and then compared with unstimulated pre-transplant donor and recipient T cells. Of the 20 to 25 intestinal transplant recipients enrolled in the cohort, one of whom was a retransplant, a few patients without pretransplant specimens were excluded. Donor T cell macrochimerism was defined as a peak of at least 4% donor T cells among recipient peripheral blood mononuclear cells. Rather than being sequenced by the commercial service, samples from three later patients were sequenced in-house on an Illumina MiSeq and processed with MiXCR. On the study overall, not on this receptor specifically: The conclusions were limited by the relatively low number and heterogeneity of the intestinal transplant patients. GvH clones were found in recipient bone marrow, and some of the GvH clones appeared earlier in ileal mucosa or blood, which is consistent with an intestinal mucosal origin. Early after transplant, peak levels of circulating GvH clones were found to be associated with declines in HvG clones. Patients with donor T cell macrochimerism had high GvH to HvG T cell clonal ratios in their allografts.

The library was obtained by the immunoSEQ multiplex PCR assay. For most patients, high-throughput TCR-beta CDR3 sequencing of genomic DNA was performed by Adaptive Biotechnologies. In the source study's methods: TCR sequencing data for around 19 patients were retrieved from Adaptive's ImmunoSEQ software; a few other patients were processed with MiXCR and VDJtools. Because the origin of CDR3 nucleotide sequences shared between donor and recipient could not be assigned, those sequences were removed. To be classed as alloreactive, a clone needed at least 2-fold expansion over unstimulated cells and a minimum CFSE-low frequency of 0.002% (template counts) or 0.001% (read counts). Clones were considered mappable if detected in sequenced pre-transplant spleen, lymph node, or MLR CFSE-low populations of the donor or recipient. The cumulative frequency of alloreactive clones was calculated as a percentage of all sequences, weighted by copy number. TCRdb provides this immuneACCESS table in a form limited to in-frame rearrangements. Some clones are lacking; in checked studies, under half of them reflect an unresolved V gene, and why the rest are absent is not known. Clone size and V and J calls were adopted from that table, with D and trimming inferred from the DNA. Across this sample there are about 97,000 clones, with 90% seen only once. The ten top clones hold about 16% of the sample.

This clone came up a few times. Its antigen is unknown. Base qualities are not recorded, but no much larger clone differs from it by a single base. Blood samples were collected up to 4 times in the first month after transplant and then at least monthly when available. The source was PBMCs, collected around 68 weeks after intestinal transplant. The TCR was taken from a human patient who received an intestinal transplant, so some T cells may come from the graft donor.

DNA sequence: TGTGCCAGCAGCATACAGGGAATCGGTGGAAACACCATATATTTT. Its protein reads: CASSIQGIGGNTIYF. The receptor chain draws on TRBV13 and TRBJ1-3; the D region possibly corresponds to TRBD1 (6 bases align). At the junction V is shortened by 5 bases and J by 3 bases, with 14 bases in between. The CDR3 covers 15 residues, taking in both the cysteine and the phenylalanine. Of the read, only the CDR3 DNA is kept; its 45 bases are in frame from base 1. The germline V gene (reference sequence) specifies PRHDT as CDR1 and FYEKMQ as CDR2.